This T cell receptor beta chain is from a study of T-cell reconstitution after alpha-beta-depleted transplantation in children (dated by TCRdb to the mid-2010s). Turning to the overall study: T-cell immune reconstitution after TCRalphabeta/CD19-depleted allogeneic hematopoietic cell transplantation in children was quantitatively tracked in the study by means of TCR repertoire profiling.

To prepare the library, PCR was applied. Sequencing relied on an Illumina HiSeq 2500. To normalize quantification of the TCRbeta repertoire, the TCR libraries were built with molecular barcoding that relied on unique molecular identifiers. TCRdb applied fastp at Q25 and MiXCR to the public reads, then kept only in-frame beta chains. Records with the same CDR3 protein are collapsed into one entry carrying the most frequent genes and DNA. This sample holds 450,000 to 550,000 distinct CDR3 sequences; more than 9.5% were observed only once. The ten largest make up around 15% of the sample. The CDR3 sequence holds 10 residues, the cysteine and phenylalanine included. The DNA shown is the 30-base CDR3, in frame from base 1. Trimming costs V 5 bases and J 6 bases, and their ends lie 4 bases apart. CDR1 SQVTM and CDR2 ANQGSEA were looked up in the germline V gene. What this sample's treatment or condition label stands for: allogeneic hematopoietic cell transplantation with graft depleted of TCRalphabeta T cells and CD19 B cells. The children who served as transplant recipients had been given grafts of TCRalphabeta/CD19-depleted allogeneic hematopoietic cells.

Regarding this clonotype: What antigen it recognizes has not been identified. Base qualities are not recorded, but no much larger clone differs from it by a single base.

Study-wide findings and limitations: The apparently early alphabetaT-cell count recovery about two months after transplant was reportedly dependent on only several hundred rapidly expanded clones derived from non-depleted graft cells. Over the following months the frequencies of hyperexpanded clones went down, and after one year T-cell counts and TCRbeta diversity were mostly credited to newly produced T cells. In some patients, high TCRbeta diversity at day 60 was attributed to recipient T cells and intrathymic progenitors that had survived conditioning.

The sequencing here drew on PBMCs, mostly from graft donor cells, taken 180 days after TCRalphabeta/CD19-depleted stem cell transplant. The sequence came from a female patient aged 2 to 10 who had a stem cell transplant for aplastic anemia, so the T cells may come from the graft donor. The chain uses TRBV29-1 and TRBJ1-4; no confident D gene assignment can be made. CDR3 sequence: CSVQHEKLFF. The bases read TGCAGCGTTCAGCATGAAAAACTGTTTTTT.